This T cell receptor (beta chain) was sequenced for a study of cytomegalovirus exposure and HLA in healthy donors. Sequencing used immunoSEQ multiplex PCR; TCRdb keeps in-frame clones, though not all of them. The sample gives about 65,000 clones, 90% to 95% of which show up once; 1% to 1.5% is in the top ten. Findings of the study overall: In vitro testing confirmed a few CMV-associated chains as specific for CMV antigens. Cytomegalovirus-associated TCR beta chains were listed, numbering over 150. Rare TCR sequences predominated, though certain public TCRs were found in many donors. A subsequent analysis found that TCR clusters from the first cohort also tended to co-occur in the roughly 120 validation repertoires, with about 95% of cluster scores above 0.

Germline loops: CDR1 MNHEY, CDR2 SMNVEV (reference sequence). CDR3 length: 15 amino acids. Between the trimmed V and J ends, which lost 4 bases and 6 bases, there was a span of 16 bases. Remarks on this clone: Its antigen is undetermined.

The V call is TRBV27, the J call TRBJ2-1, with D possibly matching TRBD2 (6 bases). Sequenced sample: PBMCs. The TCR originated in a woman under 30 in good health and CMV-seronegative. The CDR3 spells CASSSRYPGGNEQFF. CDR3 DNA sequence: TGTGCCAGCAGTTCCCGCTACCCCGGGGGCAATGAGCAGTTCTTC.